Listed below are T cell receptor beta chains from one sample, sequenced in a study of shared clonotypes between healthy human individuals. Generated by immunoSEQ multiplex PCR, the TCRdb table keeps only in-frame clones and is missing some. In the table there are over a million clones, over 95% of which are singletons. Sequencing was performed on naive CD4+ T cells sorted from blood. The source is a man younger than 45 in good health. Each CDR3 is given with its conserved first and last residue. D genes are given only for firm matches. Clone sizes are given selectively: once, few, many, or a class where the clone is expanded.

D gene: -; clone size: -; J gene: TRBJ1-2; V gene: TRBV29-1; CDR3 DNA: TGCAGCGTTGAAGGGTATGGGTTATCCGGCTACACCTTC; CDR3 protein: CSVEGYGLSGYTF
D gene: -; clone size: -; J gene: TRBJ2-3; V gene: TRBV7-8; CDR3 DNA: TGTGCCAGCAGCTTATCAGATACGCAGTATTTT; CDR3 protein: CASSLSDTQYF
D gene: -; clone size: -; J gene: TRBJ1-1; V gene: TRBV7-9; CDR3 DNA: TGTGCCAGCAGACAACCGGGGGTCCTTGAAGCTTTCTTT; CDR3 protein: CASRQPGVLEAFF
D gene: -; clone size: -; J gene: TRBJ2-2; V gene: TRBV10-2; CDR3 DNA: TGCGCCAGCAGTGAGTGGGGACCCACGAACACCGGGGAGCTGTTTTTT; CDR3 protein: CASSEWGPTNTGELFF
D gene: -; clone size: -; J gene: TRBJ2-7; V gene: TRBV6-1; CDR3 DNA: TGTGCCAGCAGTGAAGCGGGCCAGATTTGGAACGAGCAGTACTTC; CDR3 protein: CASSEAGQIWNEQYF
D gene: -; clone size: -; J gene: TRBJ2-5; V gene: TRBV9; CDR3 DNA: TGTGCCAGCAGCGTAAAGGGCCTCCAAGAGACCCAGTACTTC; CDR3 protein: CASSVKGLQETQYF
D gene: TRBD1; clone size: -; J gene: TRBJ2-2; V gene: TRBV19; CDR3 DNA: TGTGCCAGTAGTATGCAGGGGGTGATCACCGGGGAGCTGTTTTTT; CDR3 protein: CASSMQGVITGELFF
D gene: -; clone size: -; J gene: TRBJ1-5; V gene: TRBV5-4; CDR3 DNA: TGTGCCAGCAGCTTGGGGGGGGCGCGGGGTCAGCCCCAGCATTTT; CDR3 protein: CASSLGGARGQPQHF
D gene: -; clone size: -; J gene: TRBJ2-3; V gene: TRBV20-1; CDR3 DNA: TGCAGTGCTCACAAGGGAGATACGCAGTATTTT; CDR3 protein: CSAHKGDTQYF
D gene: TRBD2; clone size: -; J gene: TRBJ2-1; V gene: TRBV28; CDR3 DNA: TGTGCCAGCAGTTTAGTCAGGACTAGATGGTTCTTC; CDR3 protein: CASSLVRTRWFF
D gene: TRBD1; clone size: -; J gene: TRBJ2-2; V gene: TRBV10-3; CDR3 DNA: TGTGCCATCAGTCCCTCGGACAGGAGGTTCTCGTACACCGGGGAGCTGTTTTTT; CDR3 protein: CAISPSDRRFSYTGELFF
D gene: -; clone size: -; J gene: TRBJ1-2; V gene: TRBV15; CDR3 DNA: TGTGCCACCAGCCTCCGTTTTGCGATTGGGGACTATGGCTACACCTTC; CDR3 protein: CATSLRFAIGDYGYTF
D gene: -; clone size: -; J gene: TRBJ2-1; V gene: TRBV15; CDR3 DNA: TGTGCCACCAGCGTCAGGGTAAATATGGATGAGCAGTTCTTC; CDR3 protein: CATSVRVNMDEQFF
D gene: -; clone size: -; J gene: TRBJ2-4; V gene: TRBV11-3; CDR3 DNA: TGTGCCAGCAGCCGGGGACTACAGGGGGAAAGCATTCAGTACTTC; CDR3 protein: CASSRGLQGESIQYF
D gene: -; clone size: -; J gene: TRBJ2-7; V gene: TRBV6-5; CDR3 DNA: TGTGCCAGCAGTGATTTCTACGAGCAGTACTTC; CDR3 protein: CASSDFYEQYF
D gene: -; clone size: -; J gene: TRBJ2-7; V gene: TRBV7-2; CDR3 DNA: TGTGCCAGCAGCTACAGGGAAGGGACCTACGAGCAGTACTTC; CDR3 protein: CASSYREGTYEQYF
D gene: TRBD2; clone size: -; J gene: TRBJ2-1; V gene: TRBV5-1; CDR3 DNA: TGCGCCAGCAGCGTAGGACTAGCGGGAGGATACAATGAGCAGTTCTTC; CDR3 protein: CASSVGLAGGYNEQFF
D gene: TRBD2; clone size: -; J gene: TRBJ2-1; V gene: TRBV7-2; CDR3 DNA: TGTGCCAGCAGCCCCTCGGGCGGGAGGGCCTACAATGAGCAGTTCTTC; CDR3 protein: CASSPSGGRAYNEQFF
D gene: TRBD1; clone size: -; J gene: TRBJ2-5; V gene: TRBV18; CDR3 DNA: TGTGCCAGCTATGGACAGGGACAAGAGACCCAGTACTTC; CDR3 protein: CASYGQGQETQYF
D gene: TRBD1; clone size: -; J gene: TRBJ1-2; V gene: TRBV28; CDR3 DNA: TGTGCCAGCAGAGGGACAGGGGGCAACTATGGCTACACCTTC; CDR3 protein: CASRGTGGNYGYTF
D gene: TRBD2; clone size: once; J gene: TRBJ2-3; V gene: TRBV5-1; CDR3 DNA: TGCGCCAGCAGCCCCAGGACGGGGGGTGTGGATACGCAGTATTTT; CDR3 protein: CASSPRTGGVDTQYF
D gene: -; clone size: -; J gene: TRBJ1-2; V gene: TRBV6-5; CDR3 DNA: TGTGCCAGCAGCCACCGTTCCGTATATGGCTACACCTTC; CDR3 protein: CASSHRSVYGYTF
D gene: TRBD1; clone size: -; J gene: TRBJ1-2; V gene: TRBV5-4; CDR3 DNA: TGCGCCAGCAGCCAAGATCCCCCCGGGACAGGGAACTATGGCTACACCTTC; CDR3 protein: CASSQDPPGTGNYGYTF